The 9 T cell receptor beta chains given below trace back to one sample, sequenced in a study of yellow fever vaccine responses in identical twins. TCRdb recomputed calls from the RT-PCR reads with MiXCR, one row per CDR3 protein. The sample records 15,000 or so distinct CDR3 sequences, about 81% being singletons. Sequencing used T cells from blood (PBMCs), unsorted or a sorted subset (not recorded which), obtained before or after yellow fever vaccination (not recorded which). These receptors were collected from a woman aged 18-35 years who received the yellow fever vaccine.

V usage is TRBV15 and J usage is TRBJ1-5, with D possibly matching TRBD1 (5 bases). Germline CDR1 LNHNV, CDR2 YYDKDF (reference sequence). The length of the CDR3 is 15 residues. Trimming took 0 bases from V and 5 from J, leaving 11 bases between them. CDR3 sequence: CATSREQGGHQPQHF. The CDR3 region has the DNA TGTGCCACCAGCAGAGAGCAGGGAGGGCATCAGCCCCAGCATTTT. The full variable domain, with the rest looked up from reference TRBV15 and TRBJ1-5, is DAMVIQNPRYQVTQFGKPVTLSCSQTLNHNVMYWYQQKSSQAPKLLFHYYDKDFNNEADTPDNFQSRRPNTSFCFLDIRSPGLGDTAMYLCATSREQGGHQPQHFGDGTRLSIL.

On this clonotype itself: An end of the junction does not agree with germline; a read error may underlie this. The V gene is TRBV12-3 or TRBV12-4, the J gene TRBJ2-1; D may be TRBD2 (5 bases). The CDR3 length is 16 residues. In DNA, the CDR3 is TGTGCCAGCCGGACTTCGAATCGGGCCTTCTACAATGAGCAGTCCTTC. Translation: CASRTSNRAFYNEQSF.

Only a few counts were recorded for this clonotype. This chain links TRBV5-1 with TRBJ2-2; weak D call: TRBD1 (7 bases). Germline CDR1 and CDR2: SGHRS and YFSETQ. This CDR3 contains 17 residues. Trimming pared 4 bases from V and 5 bases from J, leaving 21 bases between. CDR3 loop: CASSPRGGGGSTGELFF. For the CDR3, the DNA is TGCGCCAGCAGCCCGCGCGGAGGGGGCGGTTCAACCGGGGAGCTGTTTTTT. The full variable domain, in which reference TRBV5-1 and TRBJ2-2 provide the parts outside the CDR3, is KAGVTQTPRYLIKTRGQQVTLSCSPISGHRSVSWYQQTPGQGLQFLFEYFSETQRNKGNFPGRFSGRQFSNSRSEMNVSTLELGDSALYLCASSPRGGGGSTGELFFGEGSRLTVL.

The rearrangement links TRBV7-1 to TRBJ2-3; TRBD2 is a possible D gene (5 bases). Being an ORF, TRBV7-1 has a function that is uncertain. Trimming pared 0 bases from V and 3 bases from J, leaving 16 bases between. The CDR3 has 17 amino acids. DNA of the CDR3: TGTGCCAGCAGCTCAGCGGGAGCGTTGCTAGAAACAGATACGCAGTATTTT. Translated, it gives CASSSAGALLETDTQYF.

This chain uses TRBV2 with TRBJ1-1; perhaps TRBD1 as D (5 bases). Germline-derived CDR1 and CDR2 are SNHLY and FYNNEI. This CDR3 is 12 amino acids long. V was pared by 5 bases and J by 7 bases, with 11 bases between. In DNA, the CDR3 is TGTGCCAGCAGTCCCCAGGGCCTTGAAGCTTTCTTT. Translated, it gives CASSPQGLEAFF.

The chain couples TRBV11-1 to TRBJ1-4, with 8 nucleotides matching TRBD1. The V gene end was trimmed by 5 bases and the J gene end by 2 bases; junction bases not matched to a gene: 4. The CDR3 is 15 amino acids. Germline CDR1 SGHAT, CDR2 FQDESV (reference sequence). The CDR3 region is CASSGRTGTNEKLFF. CDR3 DNA: TGTGCCAGCAGCGGGAGGACAGGGACTAATGAAAAACTGTTTTTT.

The chain employs TRBV18 and TRBJ2-1, with a weak D call TRBD2 (7 bases). CDR1 is KGHSH and CDR2 is LQKENI in the germline V gene. This CDR3 contains 15 residues. The V gene lost 3 bases and the J gene lost 7 bases, with 16 bases spanning the gap. CDR3 nucleotides: TGTGCCAGCTCACCTACCGGACTAGGGGGTAATGAGCAGTTCTTC. This sequence encodes CASSPTGLGGNEQFF.

The chain carries TRBV13 and TRBJ2-1; 9 nucleotides match TRBD1. The CDR3 totals 16 residues. Germline CDR1 and CDR2: PRHDT and FYEKMQ (reference sequence). The CDR3 DNA sequence: TGTGCTATCGTACTTGGGACAGGGTTCCTCTACAATGAGCAGTTCTTC. It codes for CAIVLGTGFLYNEQFF.

The gene calls are TRBV20-1 and TRBJ2-1; 8 nucleotides match TRBD1. The CDR3 is 15 amino acids. Germline lookup yields CDR1 DFQATT and CDR2 SNEGSKA (reference sequence). V lost 1 base to trimming and J lost 6 bases; unmatched junction nucleotides: 8. The CDR3 region has the DNA TGCAGTGCTAGAGTCAACAGGGGGGCTGGCAATGAGCAGTTCTTC. Translated: CSARVNRGAGNEQFF.